The 22 T cell receptor beta chains below all came from one sample that was sequenced in a study of cytomegalovirus exposure and HLA in healthy donors. Vbeta (60) and Jbeta (13) primers were used in the PCR. The protocol was immunoSEQ multiplex PCR, while the TCRdb copy is restricted to in-frame clones and leaves out a portion. The table has some 180,000 clones, 77% seen once. Sequencing was performed on PBMCs. Receptor source: a man aged 18 to 30 in good health and CMV-seronegative.

In its sample, this clone was seen once. The chain joins TRBV15 to TRBJ2-5; D is possibly TRBD1 (6 bases). The J call may not be correct, given that the DNA end is closer to TRBJ2-7. CDR1 and CDR2 from the germline V gene are LNHNV and YYDKDF (reference sequence). The CDR3 runs to 15 residues. CDR3 in DNA: TGTGCCACCAGCAGTATTATCTCACAGGGATACGAGCAGTACTTC. It specifies CATSSIISQGYEQYF.

This clone was seen a handful of times. The chain has TRBV2 and TRBJ2-1; no clear D gene. Trimming cost V 6 bases and J 5 bases, with 14 bases left between them. This CDR3 is built from 14 residues. Germline assignment: CDR1 SNHLY and CDR2 FYNNEI. Here the CDR3 reads CASRPLNRNNEQFF. The CDR3 region has the DNA TGTGCCAGCAGACCCCTCAATAGAAACAATGAGCAGTTCTTC. Using reference TRBV2 and TRBJ2-1 for the parts outside the CDR3, the full variable domain is EPEVTQTPSHQVTQMGQEVILRCVPISNHLYFYWYRQILGQKVEFLVSFYNNEISEKSEIFDDQFSVERPDGSNFTLKIRSTKLEDSAMYFCASRPLNRNNEQFFGPGTRLTVL.

This clone came up a few times. The rearrangement uses TRBV27 and TRBJ1-5, with TRBD1 matching over 7 bases. The germline V gene encodes CDR1 MNHEY and CDR2 SMNVEV (reference sequence). The CDR3 has 14 residues. With V trimmed by 6 bases and J by 4 bases, 6 bases remained unmatched. The CDR3 DNA follows: TGTGCCAGCAGCACAGGGGCCGATAATCAGCCCCAGCATTTT. Amino acid sequence: CASSTGADNQPQHF.

In this sample, this clone turned up a few times. The rearrangement links TRBV27 to TRBJ2-3; TRBD2 aligns across 8 bases. This CDR3 region has 15 residues. J gave up 1 base and V 8 bases, and 8 bases lay outside the gene matches. From germline, CDR1 is MNHEY and CDR2 SMNVEV (reference sequence). For the CDR3, the DNA is TGTGCCAGCTCCATAACTAGCGGCGGCACAGATACGCAGTATTTT. It is translated as CASSITSGGTDTQYF.

J is TRBJ2-3 and V is TRBV5-1, with a tentative D call TRBD2 (5 bases). The germline gives CDR1 SGHRS, CDR2 YFSETQ. CDR3 size: 14 residues. V was trimmed by 2 bases and J by 1 base, leaving 8 bases between them. As DNA, the CDR3 is TGCGCCAGCAGCTTCCTGGAGGGCACAGATACGCAGTATTTT. Protein: CASSFLEGTDTQYF.

The rearrangement links TRBV27 to TRBJ2-1; perhaps TRBD2 as D (5 bases). The CDR3 sequence is 15 residues long. Trimming took off 4 bases at V and 0 bases at J, with 10 bases between the two ends. Germline loops: CDR1 MNHEY, CDR2 SMNVEV (reference sequence). In nucleotides, the CDR3 is TGTGCCAGCAGTTCGGAGCGGAGCTCCTACAATGAGCAGTTCTTC. Protein: CASSSERSSYNEQFF.

This clone was detected a few times. The chain joins TRBV6-7 to TRBJ2-7; D remains unclear. TRBV6-7 falls under the ORF class, with uncertain function. Trimming removed 0 bases at V and 0 bases at J, with 12 bases between. The CDR3 length is 16 residues. The CDR3 nucleotides are TGTGCCAGCAGTTACTCGAGGCAAAGGAGCTCCTACGAGCAGTACTTC. As protein: CASSYSRQRSSYEQYF.

The chain joins TRBV29-1 to TRBJ2-5; 11 bases map to TRBD2. The CDR3 is 13 residues long. The V gene end was trimmed by 8 bases and the J gene end by 11 bases; junction bases not matched to a gene: 13. Germline V lookup: CDR1 SQVTM, CDR2 ANQGSEA. The CDR3 is CSTRLAGRGEQYF. CDR3 sequence (DNA): TGCAGCACCCGACTAGCGGGACGCGGTGAGCAGTACTTC.

The V gene is TRBV30, the J gene TRBJ2-1, with 9 positions matching TRBD2. Per germline, CDR1 GTSNPN and CDR2 SVGIG (reference sequence). V shed 0 bases and J 7 bases; nucleotides not matched to a gene: 7. The CDR3 extends over 15 amino acids. This CDR3 reads CAWSVSSGRRNEQFF. The CDR3, as DNA: TGTGCCTGGAGTGTATCAAGCGGGAGGAGGAATGAGCAGTTCTTC.

This sequence joins TRBV15 and TRBJ2-2; D call uncertain. Deletions cut 8 bases from V and 6 bases from J, with 19 bases between. The CDR3 runs to 15 residues. Looked up from germline, CDR1 is LNHNV and CDR2 is YYDKDF (reference sequence). The CDR3 nucleotides read TGTGCCACCGGCCCCTCAAGGAGCTTGGCCGGGGAGCTGTTTTTT. Translated: CATGPSRSLAGELFF.

The rearrangement joins TRBV28 to TRBJ1-2; no definite D call. The germline V gene has CDR1 MDHEN and CDR2 SYDVKM. V lost 3 bases and J 3 bases, leaving 11 bases between the germline ends. The CDR3 consists of 14 residues. CDR3 DNA: TGTGCCAGCAGTTTTTTCCCCCTTGACTATGGCTACACCTTC. As protein: CASSFFPLDYGYTF.

This clone was detected only a few times. V is TRBV2 and J is TRBJ1-1, with 9 bases fitting TRBD1. CDR3 length equals 12 residues. Trimming removed 4 bases from V and 11 bases from J; junction bases left unmatched: 5. Germline CDR1 is SNHLY and CDR2 is FYNNEI. The CDR3 sequence is CASSVWDRAAFF. CDR3 in DNA: TGTGCCAGCAGTGTATGGGACAGGGCTGCTTTCTTT.

This clone was observed a handful of times. V is TRBV29-1 and J is TRBJ2-3; 10 positions match TRBD2. The junction had 6 bases not matched to a gene; V was cut back by 5 bases and J by 4 bases. The CDR3 loop spans 14 amino acids. Germline V gene sequence: CDR1 SQVTM, CDR2 ANQGSEA. CDR3 in DNA: TGCAGCGTTAAATCTAGCGGGGGCCCAGATACGCAGTATTTT. This codes for CSVKSSGGPDTQYF.

This chain connects TRBV19 to TRBJ2-3, with 8 bases matching TRBD2. The CDR3 is 19 residues long. CDR1 LNHDA and CDR2 SQIVND come from the germline V gene (reference sequence). The J segment lost 1 base and the V segment lost 4 bases, leaving 16 bases of the junction unmatched. The CDR3 DNA reads TGTGCCAGTAGTACTCCCGACGGACTAGCTAACATTGGCACAGATACGCAGTATTTT. Residues: CASSTPDGLANIGTDTQYF.

This chain joins TRBV5-6 and TRBJ2-5, with D perhaps TRBD1 (6 bases). From germline, CDR1 is SGHDT and CDR2 YYEEEE. The CDR3 runs 15 residues. Trimming pared 1 base from V and 1 base from J, leaving 11 bases between. The CDR3 DNA follows: TGTGCCAGCAGCTTGCCAGGGGCCCCCCAAGAGACCCAGTACTTC. This sequence encodes CASSLPGAPQETQYF.

This clone was seen a few times. This chain links TRBV19 with TRBJ2-7; 7 bases agree with TRBD2. This CDR3 is built from 14 residues. Losses at the gene ends were 3 bases for V and 6 bases for J; bases not matched to a gene: 8. Germline V gene lookup returns CDR1 LNHDA and CDR2 SQIVND (reference sequence). The chain's CDR3 is CASSIRGVSSEQYF. The CDR3, as DNA: TGTGCCAGTAGTATCCGGGGGGTCAGCTCCGAGCAGTACTTC.

A remark on this clone: Mismatch with germline at one junction end may stem from a read error. The CDR3 DNA reads as TGTTCCAGCAGCTTAGGGGGGACTCTCAGGTACGAGCAGTACTTC. Translation: CSSSLGGTLRYEQYF. The V call is TRBV7-9, the J call TRBJ2-7, with D possibly being TRBD1 or TRBD2 (6 bases each). The CDR3 spans 15 residues. CDR1 SEHNR and CDR2 FQNEAQ come from the germline V gene (reference sequence).

The rearrangement joins TRBV5-3 to TRBJ1-1; D is uncertain. TRBV5-3 is flagged as an ORF with uncertain function. Trimming stripped 6 bases from V and 10 bases from J, with 22 bases between. The CDR3 covers 14 residues. CDR3 protein: CARIIPPIRSGAFF. CDR3 nucleotides: TGTGCCAGAATCATCCCCCCAATCCGGAGCGGAGCTTTCTTT.

The chain employs TRBV5-8 and TRBJ2-7, with 9 bases lining up with TRBD1. Germline lookup yields CDR1 SGHTS and CDR2 YDEGEE. Trimming cost V 2 bases and J 5 bases; bases outside gene matches: 5. The CDR3 spans 14 residues. The chain's CDR3 is CASSFGQGNNEQYF. CDR3 sequence (DNA): TGTGCCAGCAGCTTTGGACAGGGGAATAACGAGCAGTACTTC.

This clone was recorded only once. This sequence joins TRBV29-1 and TRBJ2-1, with 8 bases that match TRBD1. The CDR3 is 14 residues long. Germline CDR1 is SQVTM and CDR2 is ANQGSEA. V was clipped by 8 bases and J by 6 bases; unmatched bases: 12. The CDR3 coding sequence is TGCAGCACCCGGACAGCCCAGGGGGCCAATGAGCAGTTCTTC. Amino acid sequence: CSTRTAQGANEQFF.

This clone was observed a handful of times. This chain connects TRBV19 to TRBJ1-5; D gene ambiguous. Germline V lookup: CDR1 LNHDA, CDR2 SQIVND (reference sequence). V was pared by 2 bases and J by 9 bases, with 8 bases between. The CDR3 is made up of 12 amino acids. The CDR3 loop reads CASSIRSGPQHF. DNA of the CDR3: TGTGCCAGTAGTATACGGTCGGGGCCCCAGCATTTT.

This clone came up a few times. The gene calls are TRBV30 and TRBJ1-4; D may be TRBD1 (6 bases). The CDR3 length is 16 residues. The ends were cut back, 0 bases at V and 5 bases at J, with 16 bases in the middle. Germline CDR1 reads GTSNPN; CDR2 reads SVGIG (reference sequence). The CDR3: CAWSVRGGRRNEKLFF. CDR3 in DNA: TGTGCCTGGAGTGTACGAGGGGGTAGAAGAAATGAAAAACTGTTTTTT.